This passage covers 31 T cell receptor beta chains from one sample sequenced in a study of Tregs in tolerant kidney transplant recipients. Sequenced by immunoSEQ multiplex PCR; TCRdb stores in-frame clones only, minus some. The table includes 60,000 to 65,000 clones, roughly 98% detected once. The sequencing here drew on Tregs from blood, taken before the transplant. These receptors came from a human donor who received a combined kidney and bone marrow transplant.

The chain recombines TRBV7-9 with TRBJ2-5; D is perhaps TRBD1 (6 bases). Per germline, CDR1 SEHNR and CDR2 FQNEAQ (reference sequence). The CDR3 runs 12 residues. V lost 4 bases to trimming and J lost 9 bases, with 12 bases between them. The CDR3, as DNA: TGTGCCAGCAGCTCTTCTTCAGGGGCCCAGTACTTC. As protein: CASSSSSGAQYF.

The chain combines TRBV5-3 with TRBJ1-2, with 8 bases lining up with TRBD1. TRBV5-3 is an open reading frame whose function is uncertain. V dropped 4 bases and J dropped 1; count of bases not matched to a gene: 9. The CDR3 totals 16 residues. The CDR3 here is CARSAGRTGYNYGYTF. For the CDR3, the DNA is TGTGCCAGAAGCGCGGGACGGACAGGGTATAACTATGGCTACACCTTC.

The chain recombines TRBV27 with TRBJ2-7; TRBD1 aligns across 11 bases. The CDR3 consists of 13 residues. V dropped 10 bases and J dropped 6; count of bases not matched to a gene: 8. Per the germline V gene, CDR1 is MNHEY and CDR2 is SMNVEV (reference sequence). The CDR3 DNA reads TGTGCCATCCGGGACAGGGGGGGTCGCGAGCAGTACTTC. Its translation is CAIRDRGGREQYF.

The J gene is TRBJ2-2, the V gene TRBV2, with 8 positions matching TRBD1. The CDR3 runs 15 residues. The germline CDR1 and CDR2 sequences are SNHLY and FYNNEI. The V and J ends lost 5 bases and 2 bases, in that order; junction bases with no gene match: 4. The CDR3 nucleotides read TGTGCCAGCAGTCTGGGACAGGCAAACACCGGGGAGCTGTTTTTT. Translation gives CASSLGQANTGELFF.

J is TRBJ2-5 and V is TRBV4-3, with 10 bases aligning to TRBD2. This CDR3 has 16 residues. With 4 bases clipped from V and 7 bases from J, the junction kept 12 bases outside the gene matches. Germline values: CDR1 LGHNA, CDR2 YSLEER. The CDR3 sequence: CASSRGLADGGGTQYF. CDR3 DNA sequence: TGCGCCAGCAGCCGAGGACTAGCGGACGGCGGGGGGACCCAGTACTTC.

This chain links TRBV7-8 with TRBJ2-3; TRBD2 is a possible D gene (5 bases). Trimming removed 4 bases from V and 0 bases from J, with 17 bases in between. The CDR3 consists of 17 residues. Germline values: CDR1 SGHVS, CDR2 FQNEAQ. CDR3 region: CASSSRPRVPSTDTQYF. As DNA, the CDR3 is TGTGCCAGCAGCTCCCGTCCGCGGGTTCCTAGCACAGATACGCAGTATTTT. The full variable domain, in which reference TRBV7-8 and TRBJ2-3 provide the parts outside the CDR3, is GAGVSQSPRYKVAKRGQDVALRCDPISGHVSLFWYQQALGQGPEFLTYFQNEAQLDKSGLPSDRFFAERPEGSVSTLKIQRTQQEDSAVYLCASSSRPRVPSTDTQYFGPGTRLTVL.

The chain carries TRBV5-1 and TRBJ2-7; 8 positions agree with TRBD2. The CDR3 contains 16 residues. Trimming removed 4 bases from V and 4 bases from J; junction bases left unmatched: 13. Germline V CDR1 and CDR2: SGHRS, YFSETQ. This CDR3 is CASSPLSGGPTYEQYF. Here the CDR3 DNA reads TGCGCCAGCAGCCCCCTCTCGGGGGGGCCTACATACGAGCAGTACTTC.

The table lists this clone with a count of one. This chain connects TRBV19 to TRBJ2-5; D possibly corresponds to TRBD2 (6 bases). From germline, CDR1 is LNHDA and CDR2 SQIVND (reference sequence). V was shortened by 3 bases and J by 3 bases, with 14 bases between the two germline ends. The CDR3 runs to 15 residues. This CDR3 reads CASSIQRPGEETQYF. The CDR3 DNA reads as TGTGCCAGTAGTATTCAAAGGCCGGGAGAAGAGACCCAGTACTTC. Full variable domain (missing parts from reference TRBV19 and TRBJ2-5): DGGITQSPKYLFRKEGQNVTLSCEQNLNHDAMYWYRQDPGQGLRLIYYSQIVNDFQKGDIAEGYSVSREKKESFPLTVTSAQKNPTAFYLCASSIQRPGEETQYFGPGTRLLVL.

The genes are TRBV5-5 and TRBJ2-7, with 10 bases fitting TRBD1. V trimming: 4 bases; J trimming: 7 bases; junction bases outside the gene matches: 5. CDR3 length equals 13 residues. Germline V lookup: CDR1 SGHKS, CDR2 YYEKEE (reference sequence). CDR3 residues: CASSPTGGGEQYF. The CDR3 DNA follows: TGTGCCAGCAGCCCGACAGGGGGCGGGGAGCAGTACTTC.

The chain couples TRBV4-1 to TRBJ1-2, with D perhaps TRBD1 (6 bases). The germline V and J ends were trimmed by 2 bases and 3 bases, with 13 bases remaining between them. The length of the CDR3 is 15 residues. Looked up from germline, CDR1 is MGHRA and CDR2 is YSYEKL. CDR3 region: CASSQRQEIDYGYTF. The CDR3 coding sequence is TGCGCCAGCAGCCAACGACAGGAAATAGACTATGGCTACACCTTC.

The chain uses TRBV2 and TRBJ2-1, with 10 bases fitting TRBD1. Germline CDR1 is SNHLY and CDR2 is FYNNEI. V shed 7 bases, J shed 10 bases, and the junction held 4 bases outside the gene matches. CDR3 size: 12 residues. CDR3 in amino acids: CASIWDRGEQFF. Written as DNA, the CDR3 is TGTGCCAGCATATGGGACAGGGGCGAGCAGTTCTTC.

This clone was found once. The chain recombines TRBV5-1 with TRBJ1-5, with 9 bases fitting TRBD1. CDR1 and CDR2 (germline): SGHRS, YFSETQ. The CDR3 spans 18 residues. The trim removed 4 bases at V and 0 bases at J, leaving 11 bases unmatched. The DNA of the CDR3 is TGCGCCAGCAGCCCGGGGGGGACAGGGAGTTATAGCAATCAGCCCCAGCATTTT. Translating gives CASSPGGTGSYSNQPQHF. The variable domain in full, with the rest retrieved from reference TRBV5-1 and TRBJ1-5, is KAGVTQTPRYLIKTRGQQVTLSCSPISGHRSVSWYQQTPGQGLQFLFEYFSETQRNKGNFPGRFSGRQFSNSRSEMNVSTLELGDSALYLCASSPGGTGSYSNQPQHFGDGTRLSIL.

The rearrangement links TRBV7-9 to TRBJ1-1; D is undetermined. CDR1 is SEHNR, CDR2 FQNEAQ, per germline (reference sequence). CDR3 length: 14 amino acids. Between the trimmed V and J ends, which lost 3 bases and 5 bases, there was a span of 13 bases. The CDR3 loop is CASSFTAGSTEAFF. For the CDR3, the DNA is TGTGCCAGCAGCTTCACGGCGGGAAGTACTGAAGCTTTCTTT.

The chain employs TRBV30 and TRBJ1-4; the D gene is possibly TRBD1 (5 bases). With 4 bases removed from V and 4 bases from J, the gap between germline ends came to 7 bases. From germline, CDR1 is GTSNPN and CDR2 SVGIG (reference sequence). This CDR3 comprises 12 residues. The CDR3 here is CAWTRDNEKLFF. The CDR3 DNA reads as TGTGCCTGGACCAGGGATAATGAAAAACTGTTTTTT.

V is TRBV28 and J is TRBJ1-5; 9 nucleotides match TRBD1. CDR3 size: 16 residues. V dropped 5 bases and J dropped 6; count of bases not matched to a gene: 11. The germline gives CDR1 MDHEN, CDR2 SYDVKM. The CDR3 sequence: CASSPSDRGVGQPQHF. The CDR3, as DNA: TGTGCCAGCAGTCCGTCGGACAGGGGTGTAGGTCAGCCCCAGCATTTT.

The chain has TRBV11-2 and TRBJ1-4, with unresolved D. The CDR3 runs to 13 residues. V shed 5 bases and J shed 7 bases, with 11 bases lying between them. The germline V gene encodes CDR1 SGHAT and CDR2 FQNNGV. The CDR3 nucleotides read TGTGCCAGCAGCATTCTCACTGGTGAAAAACTGTTTTTT. It is translated as CASSILTGEKLFF.

This sequence joins TRBV5-1 and TRBJ2-7; 7 nucleotides align to TRBD2. The CDR3 runs to 14 residues. The germline V gene encodes CDR1 SGHRS and CDR2 YFSETQ. V lost 0 bases, J lost 3 bases, and 3 bases stayed unmatched. The CDR3 DNA follows: TGCGCCAGCAGCTTGGGGGGAGGGAGCTACGAGCAGTACTTC. It is translated as CASSLGGGSYEQYF. The variable domain in full, completed from reference TRBV5-1 and TRBJ2-7, reads KAGVTQTPRYLIKTRGQQVTLSCSPISGHRSVSWYQQTPGQGLQFLFEYFSETQRNKGNFPGRFSGRQFSNSRSEMNVSTLELGDSALYLCASSLGGGSYEQYFGPGTRLTVT.

The chain has TRBV2 and TRBJ1-6, with a weak D call TRBD1 (5 bases). Between the trimmed V and J ends, which lost 7 bases and 6 bases, there was a span of 10 bases. In germline, CDR1 is SNHLY, CDR2 FYNNEI. The CDR3 contains 13 residues. The CDR3 loop reads CASNRGTNSPLHF. The DNA of the CDR3 is TGTGCCAGCAATCGGGGGACTAATTCACCCCTCCACTTT.

The DNA for the CDR3 is TGTGCCAGCTCTCCGGGACAGGTAACCTACGAGCAGTACTTC. Translated, it gives CASSPGQVTYEQYF. The chain combines TRBV18 with TRBJ2-7; 8 nucleotides line up with TRBD1. The germline gives CDR1 KGHSH, CDR2 LQKENI. The CDR3 has 14 residues. Trimming removed 6 bases from V and 2 bases from J; junction bases left unmatched: 6. Drawing the rest from reference TRBV18 and TRBJ2-7, the complete variable domain is NAGVMQNPRHLVRRRGQEARLRCSPMKGHSHVYWYRQLPEEGLKFMVYLQKENIIDESGMPKERFSAEFPKEGPSILRIQQVVRGDSAAYFCASSPGQVTYEQYFGPGTRLTVT.

This chain joins TRBV27 and TRBJ1-2, with D tentatively TRBD1 (6 bases). V shed 7 bases and J shed 1 base, with 22 bases lying between them. The CDR3 has 17 amino acids. Germline V lookup: CDR1 MNHEY, CDR2 SMNVEV (reference sequence). Here the CDR3 DNA reads TGTGCCAGCACCCCCACCCTGGGGGCGTTGGGTAACTATGGCTACACCTTC. Translating gives CASTPTLGALGNYGYTF.

The CDR3: CASSLSGETQYF. As DNA, the CDR3 is TGTGCCAGCAGTTTATCGGGAGAGACCCAGTACTTC. The chain uses TRBV28 and TRBJ2-5; no definite D call. Germline assignment: CDR1 MDHEN and CDR2 SYDVKM. Trimming removed 1 base from V and 4 bases from J, with 4 bases in between. This CDR3 contains 12 residues.

The chain recombines TRBV29-1 with TRBJ1-1; 9 nucleotides align to TRBD1. Germline assignment: CDR1 SQVTM and CDR2 ANQGSEA. The CDR3 is 13 residues long. With 6 bases clipped from V and 8 bases from J, the junction kept 10 bases outside the gene matches. The CDR3 DNA follows: TGCAGCGTCATAGGGCGGACAGGGGAGGAAGCTTTCTTT. Translation: CSVIGRTGEEAFF.

The chain links TRBV7-8 to TRBJ1-2, with 9 bases aligning to TRBD1. V lost 5 bases to trimming and J lost 6 bases; unmatched junction nucleotides: 10. This CDR3 comprises 15 residues. CDR1 is SGHVS, CDR2 FQNEAQ, per germline. The CDR3 sequence is CASSQSWDRVNGYTF. DNA for the CDR3: TGTGCCAGCAGCCAAAGTTGGGACAGGGTGAATGGCTACACCTTC.

Only one count was recorded for this clone. The rearrangement links TRBV5-1 to TRBJ1-2, with 7 bases lining up with TRBD1. With 2 bases clipped from V and 2 bases from J, the junction kept 6 bases outside the gene matches. From germline, CDR1 is SGHRS and CDR2 YFSETQ. The CDR3 has 15 amino acids. DNA for the CDR3: TGCGCCAGCAGCTTAGGGGCAGGGGGGAACTATGGCTACACCTTC. It is translated as CASSLGAGGNYGYTF.

J is TRBJ2-1 and V is TRBV11-3; a possible D gene is TRBD1 (5 bases). The CDR3 runs to 16 residues. Germline CDR1 is SGHNT and CDR2 is YENEEA. V lost 5 bases to trimming and J lost 11 bases, with 25 bases between them. This chain's CDR3 is CASSPRRGGVPSKQFF. The CDR3 DNA is TGTGCCAGCAGCCCCAGAAGGGGTGGGGTCCCGTCGAAGCAGTTCTTC.

V and J are TRBV6-6 and TRBJ2-5, with D possibly TRBD1 on 6 matching bases. Judging by the DNA end, TRBJ2-7 fits better; the J call may be wrong. CDR1 and CDR2 from the germline V gene are MNHNY and SVGAGI (reference sequence). The CDR3 is made up of 14 amino acids. CDR3 in amino acids: CASSSYRDRYEQYF. The CDR3 nucleotides read TGTGCCAGCAGTTCATACAGGGATCGGTACGAGCAGTACTTC.

V gene TRBV7-2 combines with J gene TRBJ1-2, with D possibly matching TRBD1 (6 bases). This CDR3 is 13 amino acids long. Trimming pared 1 base from V and 7 bases from J, leaving 10 bases between. Germline V gene sequence: CDR1 SGHTA, CDR2 FQGNSA. The CDR3 region is CASSLVTGGGYTF. As DNA, the CDR3 is TGTGCCAGCAGCTTAGTGACAGGAGGTGGCTACACCTTC.

This chain joins TRBV5-1 and TRBJ2-7; 8 positions match TRBD1. Germline CDR1 reads SGHRS; CDR2 reads YFSETQ. J gave up 4 bases and V 4 bases, and 7 bases lay outside the gene matches. The CDR3 is 14 amino acids. CDR3 residues: CASSPTTGGYEQYF. As DNA, the CDR3 is TGCGCCAGCAGCCCCACCACAGGGGGGTACGAGCAGTACTTC.

V and J are TRBV18 and TRBJ1-1; 7 nucleotides align to TRBD1. CDR3 length: 15 amino acids. CDR1 KGHSH and CDR2 LQKENI come from the germline V gene. V lost 6 bases to trimming and J lost 4 bases; unmatched junction nucleotides: 11. The CDR3 protein is CASSLYGQAGTEAFF. The CDR3 coding sequence is TGTGCCAGCTCCCTATACGGACAGGCTGGCACTGAAGCTTTCTTT.

The CDR3 spells CASSINREAGNTIYF. The CDR3, as DNA: TGTGCCAGTAGTATAAATCGGGAGGCTGGAAACACCATATATTTT. V gene TRBV19 combines with J gene TRBJ1-3; D remains ambiguous. Germline CDR1 LNHDA, CDR2 SQIVND (reference sequence). Trimming took off 2 bases at V and 2 bases at J, with 10 bases between the two ends. There are 15 residues in the CDR3.

The chain joins TRBV7-9 to TRBJ2-2; perhaps TRBD1 as D (5 bases). Trimming left V 0 bases short and J 5 bases short, with 16 bases between. Germline V CDR1 and CDR2: SEHNR, FQNEAQ (reference sequence). This CDR3 is built from 17 residues. The CDR3 region has the DNA TGTGCCAGCAGCTTAGCCCACCAGGGTGCAGGGACCGGGGAGCTGTTTTTT. Its protein is CASSLAHQGAGTGELFF.